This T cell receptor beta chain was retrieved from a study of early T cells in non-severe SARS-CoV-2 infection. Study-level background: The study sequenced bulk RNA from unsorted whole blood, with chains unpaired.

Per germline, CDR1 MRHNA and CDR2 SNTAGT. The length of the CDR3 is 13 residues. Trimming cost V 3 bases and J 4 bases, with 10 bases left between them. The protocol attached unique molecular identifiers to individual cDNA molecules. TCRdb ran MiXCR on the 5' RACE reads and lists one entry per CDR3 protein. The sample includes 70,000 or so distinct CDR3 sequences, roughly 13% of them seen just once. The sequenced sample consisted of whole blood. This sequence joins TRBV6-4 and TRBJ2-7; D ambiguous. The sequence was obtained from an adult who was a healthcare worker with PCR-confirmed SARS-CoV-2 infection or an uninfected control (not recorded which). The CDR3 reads CASSEAIGYEQYF. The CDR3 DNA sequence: TGTGCCAGCAGTGAAGCAATCGGGTACGAGCAGTACTTC.